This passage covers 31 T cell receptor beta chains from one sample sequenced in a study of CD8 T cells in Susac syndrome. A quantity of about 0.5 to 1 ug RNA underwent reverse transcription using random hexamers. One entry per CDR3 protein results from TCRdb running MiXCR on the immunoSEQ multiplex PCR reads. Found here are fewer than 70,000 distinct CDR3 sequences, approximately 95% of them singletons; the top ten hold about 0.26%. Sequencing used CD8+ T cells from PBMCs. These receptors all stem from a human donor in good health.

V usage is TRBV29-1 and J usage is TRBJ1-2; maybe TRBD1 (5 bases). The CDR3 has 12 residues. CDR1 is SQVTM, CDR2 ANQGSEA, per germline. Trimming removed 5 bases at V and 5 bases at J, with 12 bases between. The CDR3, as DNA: TGCAGCGTTCCCCTACAGGAATATGGCTACACCTTC. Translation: CSVPLQEYGYTF.

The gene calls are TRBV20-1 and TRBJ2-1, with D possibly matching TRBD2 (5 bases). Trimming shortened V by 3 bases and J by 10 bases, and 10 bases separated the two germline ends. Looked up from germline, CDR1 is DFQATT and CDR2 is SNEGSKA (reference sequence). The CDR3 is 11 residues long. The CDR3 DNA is TGCAGTGCTAGGCTGCTAGCCGAGCAGTTCTTC. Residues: CSARLLAEQFF.

This CDR3 reads CASSLEGVEQYF. CDR3 DNA sequence: TGTGCCAGCAGCTTAGAGGGGGTCGAGCAGTACTTC. V is TRBV7-6 and J is TRBJ2-7; maybe TRBD1 (6 bases). From germline, CDR1 is SGHVS and CDR2 FNYEAQ. V was pared by 1 base and J by 6 bases, with 7 bases between. The CDR3 length is 12 residues.

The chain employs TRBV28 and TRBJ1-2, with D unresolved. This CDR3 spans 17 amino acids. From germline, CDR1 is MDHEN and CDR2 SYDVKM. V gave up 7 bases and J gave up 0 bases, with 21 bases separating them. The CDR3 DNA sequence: TGTGCCAGCACTCAAAGGTCTACAGACGATTCTAACTATGGCTACACCTTC. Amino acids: CASTQRSTDDSNYGYTF.

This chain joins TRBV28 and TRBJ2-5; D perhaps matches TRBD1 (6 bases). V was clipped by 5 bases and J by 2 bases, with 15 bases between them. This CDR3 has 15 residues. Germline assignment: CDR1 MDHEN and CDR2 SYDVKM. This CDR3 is CASSPPGQPQETQYF. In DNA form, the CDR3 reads TGTGCCAGCAGTCCCCCGGGACAACCGCAAGAGACCCAGTACTTC.

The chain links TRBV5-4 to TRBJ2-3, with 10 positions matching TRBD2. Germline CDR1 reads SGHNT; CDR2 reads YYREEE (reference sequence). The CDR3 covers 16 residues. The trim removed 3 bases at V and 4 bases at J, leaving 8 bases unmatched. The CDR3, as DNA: TGTGCCAGCAGCTCCGGGGTAGCGGGGGGTCCAGATACGCAGTATTTT. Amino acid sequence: CASSSGVAGGPDTQYF.

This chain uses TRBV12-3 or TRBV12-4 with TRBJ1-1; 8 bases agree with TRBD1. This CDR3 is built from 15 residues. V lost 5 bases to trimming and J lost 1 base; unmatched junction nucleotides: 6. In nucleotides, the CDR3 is TGTGCCAGCAGTCACCTGACAGGGGAGAACACTGAAGCTTTCTTT. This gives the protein CASSHLTGENTEAFF.

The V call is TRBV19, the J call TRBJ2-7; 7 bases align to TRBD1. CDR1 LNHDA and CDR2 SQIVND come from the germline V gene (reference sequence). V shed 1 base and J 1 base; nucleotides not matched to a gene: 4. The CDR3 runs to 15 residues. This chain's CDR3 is CASSIGAGGSYEQYF. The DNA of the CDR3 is TGTGCCAGTAGTATAGGGGCAGGGGGATCCTACGAGCAGTACTTC.

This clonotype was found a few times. The CDR3 region is CASSLRLAGAYKETQYF. DNA of the CDR3: TGCGCCAGCAGCTTGCGTCTAGCGGGGGCGTATAAAGAGACCCAGTACTTC. J is TRBJ2-5 and V is TRBV5-1; 10 positions agree with TRBD2. With 1 base clipped from V and 3 bases from J, the junction kept 9 bases outside the gene matches. Germline CDR1 and CDR2: SGHRS and YFSETQ. The CDR3 loop spans 17 amino acids.

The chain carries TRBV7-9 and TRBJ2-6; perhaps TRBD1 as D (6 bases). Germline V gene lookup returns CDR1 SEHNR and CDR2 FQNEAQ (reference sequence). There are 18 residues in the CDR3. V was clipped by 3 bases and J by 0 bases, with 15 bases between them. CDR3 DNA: TGTGCCAGCAGCTTTTTTCCAGGGGTTCCCTCTGGGGCCAACGTCCTGACTTTC. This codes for CASSFFPGVPSGANVLTF.

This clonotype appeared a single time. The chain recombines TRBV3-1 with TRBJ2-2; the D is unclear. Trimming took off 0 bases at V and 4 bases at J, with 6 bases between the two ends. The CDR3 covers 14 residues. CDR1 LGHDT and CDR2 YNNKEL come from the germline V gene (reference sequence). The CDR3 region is CASSQEASTGELFF. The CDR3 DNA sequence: TGTGCCAGCAGCCAAGAAGCCAGCACCGGGGAGCTGTTTTTT. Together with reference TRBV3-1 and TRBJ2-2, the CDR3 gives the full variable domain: DTAVSQTPKYLVTQMGNDKSIKCEQNLGHDTMYWYKQDSKKFLKIMFSYNNKELIINETVPNRFSPKSPDKAHLNLHINSLELGDSAVYFCASSQEASTGELFFGEGSRLTVL.

The CDR3 protein is CASSLAGALYQETQYF. CDR3 nucleotides: TGCGCCAGCAGCTTGGCTGGGGCCCTGTACCAAGAGACCCAGTACTTC. J is TRBJ2-5 and V is TRBV5-1, with D tentatively TRBD1 (5 bases). There are 16 residues in the CDR3. Germline CDR1 is SGHRS and CDR2 is YFSETQ. V was shortened by 0 bases and J by 0 bases, with 12 bases between the two germline ends.

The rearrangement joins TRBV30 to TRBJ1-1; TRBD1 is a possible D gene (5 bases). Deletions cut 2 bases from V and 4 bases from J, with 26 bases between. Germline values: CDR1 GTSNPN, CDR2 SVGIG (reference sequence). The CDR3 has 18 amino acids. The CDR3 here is CAWSRDRDREFVSTEAFF. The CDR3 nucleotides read TGTGCCTGGAGTCGAGACCGGGACCGGGAATTTGTTTCCACTGAAGCTTTCTTT.

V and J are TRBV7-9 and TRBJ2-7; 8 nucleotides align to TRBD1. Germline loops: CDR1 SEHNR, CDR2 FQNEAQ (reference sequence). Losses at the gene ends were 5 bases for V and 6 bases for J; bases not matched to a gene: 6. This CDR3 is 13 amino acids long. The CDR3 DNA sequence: TGTGCCAGCAGCCCGACAGGGGTGGGCGAGCAGTACGTC. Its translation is CASSPTGVGEQYV.

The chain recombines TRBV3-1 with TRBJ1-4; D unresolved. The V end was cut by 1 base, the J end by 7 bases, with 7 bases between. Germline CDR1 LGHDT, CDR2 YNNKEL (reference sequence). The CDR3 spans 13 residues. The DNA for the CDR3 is TGTGCCAGCAGCCAAGGAGGACTTGAAAAACTGTTTTTT. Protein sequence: CASSQGGLEKLFF.

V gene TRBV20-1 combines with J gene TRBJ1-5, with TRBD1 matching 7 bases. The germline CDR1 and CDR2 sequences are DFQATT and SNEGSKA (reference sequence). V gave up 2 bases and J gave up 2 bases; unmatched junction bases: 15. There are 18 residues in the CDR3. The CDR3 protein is CSARLSTDHGQGNQPQHF. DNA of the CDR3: TGCAGTGCTAGACTCTCTACCGACCACGGACAGGGCAATCAGCCCCAGCATTTT.

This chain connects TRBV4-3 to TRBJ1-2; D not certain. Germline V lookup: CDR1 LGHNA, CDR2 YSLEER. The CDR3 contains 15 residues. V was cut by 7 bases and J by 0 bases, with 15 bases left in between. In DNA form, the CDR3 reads TGCGCCAGCACCCTTTCGAAGGGCTCTAACTATGGCTACACCTTC. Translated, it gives CASTLSKGSNYGYTF.

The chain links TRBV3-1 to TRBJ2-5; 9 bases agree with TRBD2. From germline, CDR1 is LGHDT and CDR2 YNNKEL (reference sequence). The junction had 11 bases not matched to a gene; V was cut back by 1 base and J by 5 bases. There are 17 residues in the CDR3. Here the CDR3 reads CASSQGQRGAKEETQYF. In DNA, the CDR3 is TGTGCCAGCAGCCAAGGACAGCGGGGGGCCAAGGAGGAGACCCAGTACTTC.

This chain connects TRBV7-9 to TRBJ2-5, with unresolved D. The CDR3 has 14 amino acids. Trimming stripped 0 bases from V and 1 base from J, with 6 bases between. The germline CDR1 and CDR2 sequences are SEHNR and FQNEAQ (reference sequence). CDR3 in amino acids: CASSLANFQETQYF. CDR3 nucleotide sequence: TGTGCCAGCAGCTTAGCAAATTTCCAAGAGACCCAGTACTTC.

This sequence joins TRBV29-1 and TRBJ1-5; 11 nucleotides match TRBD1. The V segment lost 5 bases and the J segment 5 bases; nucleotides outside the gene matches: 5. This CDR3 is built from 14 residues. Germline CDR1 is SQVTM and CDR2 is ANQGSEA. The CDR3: CSVLGTGGDQPQHF. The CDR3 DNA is TGCAGCGTTTTGGGGACAGGGGGTGATCAGCCCCAGCATTTT.

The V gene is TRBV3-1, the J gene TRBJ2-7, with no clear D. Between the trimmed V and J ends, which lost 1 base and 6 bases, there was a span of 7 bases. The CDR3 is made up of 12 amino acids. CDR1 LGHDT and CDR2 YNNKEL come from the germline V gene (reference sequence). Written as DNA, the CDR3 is TGTGCCAGCAGCCAAGCCCTTGGCGAGCAGTACTTC. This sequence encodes CASSQALGEQYF.

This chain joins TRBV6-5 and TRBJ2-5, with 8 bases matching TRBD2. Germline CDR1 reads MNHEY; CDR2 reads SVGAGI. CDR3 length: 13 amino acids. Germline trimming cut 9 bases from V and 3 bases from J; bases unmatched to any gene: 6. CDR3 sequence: CASSGDNEETQYF. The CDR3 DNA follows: TGTGCCAGTAGCGGGGACAATGAAGAGACCCAGTACTTC.

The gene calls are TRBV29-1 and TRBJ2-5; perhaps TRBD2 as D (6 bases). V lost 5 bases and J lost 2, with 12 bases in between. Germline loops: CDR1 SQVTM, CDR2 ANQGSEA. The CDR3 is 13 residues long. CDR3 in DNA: TGCAGCGTTTCGGTGCGGGATCAAGAGACCCAGTACTTC. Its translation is CSVSVRDQETQYF. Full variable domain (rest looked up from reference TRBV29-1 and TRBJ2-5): SAVISQKPSRDICQRGTSLTIQCQVDSQVTMMFWYRQQPGQSLTLIATANQGSEATYESGFVIDKFPISRPNLTFSTLTVSNMSPEDSSIYLCSVSVRDQETQYFGPGTRLLVL.

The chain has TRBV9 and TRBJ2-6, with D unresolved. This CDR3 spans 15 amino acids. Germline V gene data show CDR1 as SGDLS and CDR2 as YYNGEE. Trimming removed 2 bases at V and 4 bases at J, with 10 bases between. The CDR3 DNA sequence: TGTGCCAGCAGCGTGGCTTCTTCGGGGGCCAACGTCCTGACTTTC. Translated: CASSVASSGANVLTF. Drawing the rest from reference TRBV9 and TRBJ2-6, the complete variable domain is DSGVTQTPKHLITATGQRVTLRCSPRSGDLSVYWYQQSLDQGLQFLIQYYNGEERAKGNILERFSAQQFPDLHSELNLSSLELGDSALYFCASSVASSGANVLTFGAGSRLTVL.

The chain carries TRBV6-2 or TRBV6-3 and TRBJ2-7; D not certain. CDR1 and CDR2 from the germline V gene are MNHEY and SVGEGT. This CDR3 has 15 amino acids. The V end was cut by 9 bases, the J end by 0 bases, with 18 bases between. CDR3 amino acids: CARIDKGMSSYEQYV. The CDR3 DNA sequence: TGTGCCAGGATCGACAAGGGAATGTCCTCCTACGAGCAGTACGTC.

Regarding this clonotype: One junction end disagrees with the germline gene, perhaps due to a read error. The CDR3 nucleotides read TGCGCCAGCAGCCAAGGGTCTACTGAAGTTTTCTTT. Translated: CASSQGSTEVFF. V gene TRBV4-1 combines with J gene TRBJ1-1; D is undetermined. The CDR3 totals 12 residues. Germline V lookup: CDR1 MGHRA, CDR2 YSYEKL.

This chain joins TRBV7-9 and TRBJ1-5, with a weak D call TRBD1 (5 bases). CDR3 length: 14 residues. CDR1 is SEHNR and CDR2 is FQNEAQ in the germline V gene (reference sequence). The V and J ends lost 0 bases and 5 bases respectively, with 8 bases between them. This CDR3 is CASSLAQGDQPQHF. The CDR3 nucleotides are TGTGCCAGCAGCTTAGCGCAGGGTGATCAGCCCCAGCATTTT. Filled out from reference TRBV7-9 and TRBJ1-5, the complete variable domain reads DTGVSQNPRHKITKRGQNVTFRCDPISEHNRLYWYRQTLGQGPEFLTYFQNEAQLEKSRLLSDRFSAERPKGSFSTLEIQRTEQGDSAMYLCASSLAQGDQPQHFGDGTRLSIL.

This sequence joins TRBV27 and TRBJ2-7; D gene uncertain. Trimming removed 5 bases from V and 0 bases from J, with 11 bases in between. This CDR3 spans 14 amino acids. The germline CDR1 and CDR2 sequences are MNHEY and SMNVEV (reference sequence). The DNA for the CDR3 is TGTGCCAGCAGTCCCTTCCCGAGCTCCTACGAGCAGTACGTC. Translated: CASSPFPSSYEQYV.

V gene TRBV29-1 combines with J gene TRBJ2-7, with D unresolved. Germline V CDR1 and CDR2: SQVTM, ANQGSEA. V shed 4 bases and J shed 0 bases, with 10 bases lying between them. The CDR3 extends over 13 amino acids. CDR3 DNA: TGCAGCGTTGTGGACGTGGGCTCCTACGAGCAGTACTTC. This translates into CSVVDVGSYEQYF.

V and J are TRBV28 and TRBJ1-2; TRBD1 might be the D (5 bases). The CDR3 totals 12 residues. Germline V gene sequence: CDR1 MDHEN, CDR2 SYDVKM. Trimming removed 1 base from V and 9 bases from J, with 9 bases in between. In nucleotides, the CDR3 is TGTGCCAGCAGTTTATTCGGGGGGAGCTACACCTTC. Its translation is CASSLFGGSYTF.

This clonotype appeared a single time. As DNA, the CDR3 is TGTGCCAGCAGTTTATGGGCGGGCAGGACCTACGAGCAGTACGTC. Its protein is CASSLWAGRTYEQYV. The J gene is TRBJ2-7, the V gene TRBV12-3 or TRBV12-4; D is possibly TRBD2 (5 bases). This CDR3 region has 15 residues. Trimming pared 2 bases from V and 2 bases from J, leaving 13 bases between.